What follows are 29 T cell receptor beta chains derived from one specimen sequenced in a study of technical replicates of blood from several donors. Sequencing used immunoSEQ multiplex PCR; TCRdb keeps in-frame clones, though not all of them. The sample consists of some 74,000 clones, 70% to 90% of them appearing once. Sequencing was done on a sample of T cells isolated from PBMCs. The receptors originated from a human donor in good health.

V is TRBV23-1 and J is TRBJ2-7, with 8 positions matching TRBD1. TRBV23-1 is flagged as an ORF with uncertain function. With 2 bases clipped from V and 11 bases from J, the junction kept 14 bases outside the gene matches. The CDR3 consists of 15 residues. The CDR3 nucleotides are TGCGCCAGCAGTCAACAGGTGGGGACAGGCCCTGAGAAGTACTTC. Its protein product is CASSQQVGTGPEKYF.

The rearrangement uses TRBV6-5 and TRBJ2-7; 7 positions match TRBD1. Germline lookup yields CDR1 MNHEY and CDR2 SVGAGI. V was pared by 2 bases and J by 5 bases, with 0 bases of the junction left unmatched. This CDR3 contains 12 residues. The CDR3 bases are TGTGCCAGCAGTTACGACAGGGACGAGCAGTACTTC. Its translation is CASSYDRDEQYF.

For the CDR3, the DNA is TGTGCCAGCAGTTTGTTGATCACAGCTGGCTACACCTTC. Translation gives CASSLLITAGYTF. The chain joins TRBV28 to TRBJ1-2; D is uncertain. This CDR3 region has 13 residues. Germline V gives CDR1 MDHEN, CDR2 SYDVKM. Trimming removed 3 bases at V and 7 bases at J, with 12 bases between.

The V gene is TRBV28, the J gene TRBJ2-6, with 11 bases that match TRBD1. Germline CDR1 MDHEN, CDR2 SYDVKM. The CDR3 totals 18 residues. V lost 4 bases and J lost 0; bases outside the gene matches: 5. CDR3 amino acids: CASSWDRGVHSGANVLTF. The DNA for the CDR3 is TGTGCCAGCAGTTGGGACAGGGGGGTTCACTCTGGGGCCAACGTCCTGACTTTC.

This rearrangement joins TRBV4-2 to TRBJ1-5, with D possibly matching TRBD1 (6 bases). Germline-derived CDR1 and CDR2 are LGHNA and YNFKEQ. The V and J ends lost 1 base and 3 bases respectively, with 16 bases between them. The CDR3 length is 17 residues. CDR3 protein: CASSQVTRGPNNQPQHF. CDR3 in DNA: TGTGCCAGCAGCCAAGTGACCAGGGGCCCAAACAATCAGCCCCAGCATTTT.

The chain combines TRBV1 with TRBJ2-5; the D call TRBD2 from the table was never checked on the DNA. TRBV1 is listed as a pseudogene. CDR3 size: 16 residues. The CDR3 region has the DNA TGCACCAGCAGCCAAGAGGGCGGGGGCCTCCAAGAGACCCAGTACTTC. Protein sequence: CTSSQEGGGLQETQYF.

The V gene is TRBV5-5, the J gene TRBJ1-5, with TRBD1 matching over 11 bases. CDR3 size: 15 residues. V gave up 2 bases and J gave up 5 bases; unmatched junction bases: 3. Germline CDR1 reads SGHKS; CDR2 reads YYEKEE (reference sequence). The CDR3 here is CASSLGQGAYQPQHF. The CDR3 region has the DNA TGTGCCAGCAGCTTAGGACAGGGGGCCTATCAGCCCCAGCATTTT. Variable domain in full (rest from reference TRBV5-5 and TRBJ1-5): DAGVTQSPTHLIKTRGQQVTLRCSPISGHKSVSWYQQVLGQGPQFIFQYYEKEERGRGNFPDRFSARQFPNYSSELNVNALLLGDSALYLCASSLGQGAYQPQHFGDGTRLSIL.

This clone was detected only once. The gene calls are TRBV19 and TRBJ1-5; D unclear. Germline lookup yields CDR1 LNHDA and CDR2 SQIVND (reference sequence). The germline V and J ends were trimmed by 9 bases and 0 bases, with 12 bases remaining between them. This CDR3 region has 14 residues. CDR3 in amino acids: CASAGSYSNQPQHF. Here the CDR3 DNA reads TGTGCCAGCGCAGGCTCTTATAGCAATCAGCCCCAGCATTTT.

The chain links TRBV30 to TRBJ1-2; TRBD1 matches 7 bases. This CDR3 contains 12 residues. The J segment lost 8 bases and the V segment lost 4 bases, leaving 7 bases of the junction unmatched. Germline CDR1 and CDR2: GTSNPN and SVGIG (reference sequence). CDR3 sequence: CAWIDRVQGYTF. CDR3 coding DNA: TGTGCCTGGATAGACAGGGTTCAAGGCTACACCTTC.

The chain is built from TRBV7-2 and TRBJ2-3; 10 bases are shared with TRBD1. CDR1 SGHTA and CDR2 FQGNSA come from the germline V gene. The CDR3 runs 13 residues. J was trimmed by 6 bases and V by 6 bases; bases with no gene match: 3. The CDR3 spells CASRGTGEDTQYF. CDR3 nucleotides: TGTGCCAGCAGGGGGACAGGGGAGGATACGCAGTATTTT.

This chain joins TRBV6-5 and TRBJ2-2; D is ambiguous. The germline gives CDR1 MNHEY, CDR2 SVGAGI. The CDR3 is made up of 14 amino acids. With 7 bases removed from V and 5 bases from J, the gap between germline ends came to 14 bases. CDR3 nucleotide sequence: TGTGCCAGCATGGGCCTCCGTATAACCGGGGAGCTGTTTTTT. Amino acids: CASMGLRITGELFF.

The V call is TRBV4-1, the J call TRBJ1-1; no firm D call. V was pared by 1 base and J by 0 bases, with 3 bases between. The CDR3 has 13 residues. Germline CDR1 and CDR2: MGHRA and YSYEKL. CDR3 residues: CASSQAMNTEAFF. CDR3 DNA sequence: TGCGCCAGCAGCCAAGCCATGAACACTGAAGCTTTCTTT.

The rearrangement links TRBV6-1 to TRBJ2-5, with a weak D call TRBD2 (6 bases). CDR1 and CDR2 (germline): MNHNS, SASEGT. Between the trimmed V and J ends, which lost 0 bases and 4 bases, there was a span of 18 bases. The CDR3 is 17 residues long. In DNA, the CDR3 is TGTGCCAGCAGTGAAGCGGCATGGGCTCTCGGGGGAGAGACCCAGTACTTC. Amino acid sequence: CASSEAAWALGGETQYF.

V gene TRBV9 combines with J gene TRBJ1-4; D is perhaps TRBD1 (6 bases). Germline V gene lookup returns CDR1 SGDLS and CDR2 YYNGEE. Trimming took off 4 bases at V and 1 base at J, with 11 bases between the two ends. The CDR3 is made up of 15 amino acids. DNA of the CDR3: TGTGCCAGCAGCAAGGGAGGGGGAACTAATGAAAAACTGTTTTTT. It specifies CASSKGGGTNEKLFF.

This clone came up once. V gene TRBV14 combines with J gene TRBJ1-2, with TRBD1 matching 10 bases. V was clipped by 3 bases and J by 4 bases; unmatched bases: 5. Germline CDR1 is SGHDN and CDR2 is FVKESK. The CDR3 contains 15 residues. CDR3 amino acids: CASSQGQGFGYGYTF. Written as DNA, the CDR3 is TGTGCCAGCAGCCAGGGACAGGGGTTCGGCTATGGCTACACCTTC.

The chain carries TRBV16 and TRBJ1-2; possibly TRBD1 for D (5 bases). V lost 3 bases and J 2 bases, leaving 13 bases between the germline ends. Per germline, CDR1 KGHSY and CDR2 FQNENV. The CDR3 runs 15 residues. The DNA of the CDR3 is TGTGCCAGCAGCCACATGACAACAGGAAACTATGGCTACACCTTC. It encodes CASSHMTTGNYGYTF.

The J gene is TRBJ2-7, the V gene TRBV4-3, with 9 bases lining up with TRBD2. The CDR3 contains 16 residues. V lost 2 bases to trimming and J lost 0 bases; unmatched junction nucleotides: 5. Germline V gives CDR1 LGHNA, CDR2 YSLEER. The CDR3 nucleotides are TGCGCCAGCAGCCAATGGCTAGCGGGGAGCTCCTACGAGCAGTACTTC. Translating it yields CASSQWLAGSSYEQYF.

The V call is TRBV4-1, the J call TRBJ2-7; unclear D gene. CDR3 length: 14 amino acids. In germline, CDR1 is MGHRA, CDR2 YSYEKL. V dropped 0 bases and J dropped 6 bases, with 12 bases sitting between them. The chain's CDR3 is CASSQDSSSAEQYF. The CDR3 DNA follows: TGCGCCAGCAGCCAAGATTCCTCCAGCGCCGAGCAGTACTTC.

The genes are TRBV27 and TRBJ2-7; the D is unclear. CDR1 and CDR2 (germline): MNHEY, SMNVEV (reference sequence). V was shortened by 5 bases and J by 5 bases, with 16 bases between the two germline ends. The CDR3 is made up of 14 amino acids. The CDR3 nucleotides read TGTGCCAGCAGTCCTAACCCTCTCGACAACGAGCAGTACTTC. Translation gives CASSPNPLDNEQYF.

The chain combines TRBV2 with TRBJ2-5; unclear D gene. The V gene lost 1 base and the J gene lost 5 bases, with 14 bases spanning the gap. This CDR3 contains 15 residues. Germline V CDR1 and CDR2: SNHLY, FYNNEI. This chain's CDR3 is CASSEGQRLRETQYF. Written as DNA, the CDR3 is TGTGCCAGCAGTGAAGGGCAGAGGCTAAGGGAGACCCAGTACTTC.

J is TRBJ2-7 and V is TRBV7-6; TRBD2 is a possible D gene (6 bases). V was trimmed by 2 bases and J by 0 bases, leaving 23 bases between them. The length of the CDR3 is 19 residues. CDR1 and CDR2 from the germline V gene are SGHVS and FNYEAQ. The chain's CDR3 is CASSLYPLGGAGSSYEQYF. As DNA, the CDR3 is TGTGCCAGCAGCTTATACCCCCTCGGGGGAGCGGGTAGCTCCTACGAGCAGTACTTC.

CDR3 protein: CAASPAVEETQYF. For the CDR3, the DNA is TGTGCCGCTTCCCCAGCGGTCGAAGAGACCCAGTACTTC. The gene calls are TRBV10-3 and TRBJ2-5; D might be TRBD2 (5 bases). The CDR3 consists of 13 residues. CDR1 is ENHRY, CDR2 SYGVKD, per germline. Trimming shortened V by 11 bases and J by 3 bases, and 16 bases separated the two germline ends.

V and J are TRBV5-4 and TRBJ2-4, with D uncertain. Germline V gene data show CDR1 as SGHNT and CDR2 as YYREEE (reference sequence). This CDR3 comprises 13 residues. Trimming removed 3 bases from V and 0 bases from J, with 4 bases in between. The CDR3 sequence: CASSSRAKNIQYF. CDR3 DNA: TGTGCCAGCAGCTCGAGAGCCAAAAACATTCAGTACTTC.

The chain is built from TRBV11-3 and TRBJ2-7; a weak D match, TRBD1 (6 bases). The CDR3 totals 13 residues. The ends were cut back, 5 bases at V and 0 bases at J, with 8 bases in the middle. From germline, CDR1 is SGHNT and CDR2 YENEEA. This chain's CDR3 is CASSPDSSYEQYF. CDR3 in DNA: TGTGCCAGCAGCCCGGACAGCTCCTACGAGCAGTACTTC.

V usage is TRBV27 and J usage is TRBJ1-2; TRBD1 aligns across 8 bases. J was trimmed by 1 base and V by 2 bases; bases with no gene match: 6. This CDR3 is built from 16 residues. Germline V gene lookup returns CDR1 MNHEY and CDR2 SMNVEV (reference sequence). Written as DNA, the CDR3 is TGTGCCAGCAGTTTAGGGCAGGGGGCCTTTAACTATGGCTACACCTTC. The encoded protein is CASSLGQGAFNYGYTF.

This chain links TRBV27 with TRBJ2-2; TRBD1 agrees at 8 bases. The germline V gene has CDR1 MNHEY and CDR2 SMNVEV (reference sequence). V was clipped by 2 bases and J by 6 bases; unmatched bases: 8. This CDR3 spans 16 amino acids. The CDR3 sequence is CASSLRTGTGAGELFF. CDR3 DNA sequence: TGTGCCAGCAGTTTAAGGACAGGGACGGGGGCCGGGGAGCTGTTTTTT.

This clone appeared a single time. V gene TRBV5-6 combines with J gene TRBJ2-7; perhaps TRBD2 as D (5 bases). V lost 2 bases, J lost 2 bases, and 20 bases lay in between. The CDR3 runs to 17 residues. Germline CDR1 SGHDT, CDR2 YYEEEE. The CDR3 DNA is TGTGCCAGCAGCTTTGCGCGACTGCAAGGGAGCCCCTACGAGCAGTACTTC. Protein: CASSFARLQGSPYEQYF.

The chain has TRBV11-3 and TRBJ2-7, with D uncertain. Trimming shortened V by 2 bases and J by 0 bases, and 11 bases separated the two germline ends. The germline V gene encodes CDR1 SGHNT and CDR2 YENEEA. CDR3 size: 15 residues. CDR3 residues: CASSLSSGSSYEQYF. CDR3 in DNA: TGTGCCAGCAGCTTATCTTCAGGAAGCTCCTACGAGCAGTACTTC.

This chain connects TRBV7-9 to TRBJ1-1, with unresolved D. The CDR3 is 13 amino acids. Germline CDR1 reads SEHNR; CDR2 reads FQNEAQ (reference sequence). The ends were cut back, 2 bases at V and 4 bases at J, with 8 bases in the middle. In nucleotides, the CDR3 is TGTGCCAGCAGCTTATCGGCGGCCACTGAAGCTTTCTTT. This translates into CASSLSAATEAFF.